This TCR beta chain is from a study of blood T cell repertoires in COVID-19. About the research overall: The United States, Italy and Spain were the sources of the acute and convalescent COVID-19 samples. Sources were T cells, B-cell-depleted T cells, or PBMCs; the material itself was cDNA or gDNA.

The ends were cut back, 2 bases at V and 4 bases at J, with 17 bases in the middle. This CDR3 has 16 amino acids. Germline loops: CDR1 LGHNA, CDR2 YSLEER. This clone has just one count. Per the authors' pipeline: Estimates of nucleated cell counts were drawn from the amplification of reference gene primers. Produced via immunoSEQ multiplex PCR; TCRdb's table is partial and in-frame only. D and trimming come from the DNA, and the V and J calls and clone size come from that table. The data contain 150,000 to 200,000 clones, approximately 90% of them singletons. The sequenced material came from peripheral blood. The V call is TRBV4-3, the J call TRBJ1-2; D not certain. This TCR was recovered from a young woman who had recovered from COVID-19. This chain's CDR3 is CASSQSRTPFPYGYTF. The CDR3 region has the DNA TGCGCCAGCAGCCAATCTAGAACTCCCTTTCCCTATGGCTACACCTTC.